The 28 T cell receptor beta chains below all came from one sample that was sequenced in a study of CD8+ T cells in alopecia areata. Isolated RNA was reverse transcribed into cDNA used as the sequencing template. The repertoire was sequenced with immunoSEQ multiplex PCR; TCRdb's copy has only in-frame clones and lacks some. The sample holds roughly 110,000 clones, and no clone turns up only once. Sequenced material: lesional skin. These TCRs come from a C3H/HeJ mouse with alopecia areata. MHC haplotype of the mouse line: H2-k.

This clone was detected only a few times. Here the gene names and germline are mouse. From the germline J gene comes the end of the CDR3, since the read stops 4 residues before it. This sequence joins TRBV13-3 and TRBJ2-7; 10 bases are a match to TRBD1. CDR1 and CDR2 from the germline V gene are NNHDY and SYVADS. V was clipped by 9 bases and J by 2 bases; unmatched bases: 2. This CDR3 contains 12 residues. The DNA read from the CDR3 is TGTGCCACGGACAGGGGGGCCTAT. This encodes CATDRGAY. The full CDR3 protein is CATDRGAYEQYF.

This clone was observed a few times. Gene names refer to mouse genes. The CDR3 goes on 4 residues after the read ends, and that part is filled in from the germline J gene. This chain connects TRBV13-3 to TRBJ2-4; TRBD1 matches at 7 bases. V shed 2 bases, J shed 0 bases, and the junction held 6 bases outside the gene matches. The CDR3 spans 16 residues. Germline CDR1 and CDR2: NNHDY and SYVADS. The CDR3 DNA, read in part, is TGTGCCAGCAGTGACCCGAACAGGGGTAGTCAAAAC. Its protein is CASSDPNRGSQN. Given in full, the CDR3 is CASSDPNRGSQNTLYF.

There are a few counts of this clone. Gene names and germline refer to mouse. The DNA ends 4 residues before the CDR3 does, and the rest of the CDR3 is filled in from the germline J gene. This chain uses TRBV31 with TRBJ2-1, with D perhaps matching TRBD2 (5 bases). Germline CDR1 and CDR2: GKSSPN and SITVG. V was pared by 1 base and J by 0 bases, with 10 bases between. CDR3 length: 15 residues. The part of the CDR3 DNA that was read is TGTGCCTGGAGTCCTTCTGGGTCTAACTATGCT. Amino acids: CAWSPSGSNYA. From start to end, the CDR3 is CAWSPSGSNYAEQFF. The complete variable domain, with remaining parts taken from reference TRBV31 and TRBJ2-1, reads AQTIHQWPVAEIKAVGSPLSLGCTIKGKSSPNLYWYWQATGGTLQQLFYSITVGQVESVVQLNLSASRPKDDQFILSTEKLLLSHSGFYLCAWSPSGSNYAEQFFGPGTRLTVL.

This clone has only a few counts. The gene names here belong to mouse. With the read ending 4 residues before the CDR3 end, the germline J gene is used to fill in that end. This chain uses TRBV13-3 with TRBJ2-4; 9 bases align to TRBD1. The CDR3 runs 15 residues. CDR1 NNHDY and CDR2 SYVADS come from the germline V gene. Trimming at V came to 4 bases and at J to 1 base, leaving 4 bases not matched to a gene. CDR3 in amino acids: CASSIRQGGQNTLYF. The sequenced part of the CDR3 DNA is TGTGCCAGCAGTATTCGACAGGGGGGTCAAAAC.

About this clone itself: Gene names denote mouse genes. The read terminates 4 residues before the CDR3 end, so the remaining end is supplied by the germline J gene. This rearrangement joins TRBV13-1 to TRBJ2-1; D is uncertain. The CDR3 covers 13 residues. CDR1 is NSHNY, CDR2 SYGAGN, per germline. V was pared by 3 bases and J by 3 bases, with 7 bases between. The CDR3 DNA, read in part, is TGTGCCAGCAGTGCACTCCTCTATGCT. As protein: CASSALLYA. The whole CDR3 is CASSALLYAEQFF.

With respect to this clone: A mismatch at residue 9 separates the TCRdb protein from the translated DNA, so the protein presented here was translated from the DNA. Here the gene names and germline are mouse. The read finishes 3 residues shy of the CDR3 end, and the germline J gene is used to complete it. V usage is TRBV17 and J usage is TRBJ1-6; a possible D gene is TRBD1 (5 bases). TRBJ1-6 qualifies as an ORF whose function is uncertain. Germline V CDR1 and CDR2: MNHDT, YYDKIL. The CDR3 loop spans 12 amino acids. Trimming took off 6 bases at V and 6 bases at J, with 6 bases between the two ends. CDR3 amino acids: CASSQGNSPLYF. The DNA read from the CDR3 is TGTGCTAGCAGCCAGGGTAATTCGCCC.

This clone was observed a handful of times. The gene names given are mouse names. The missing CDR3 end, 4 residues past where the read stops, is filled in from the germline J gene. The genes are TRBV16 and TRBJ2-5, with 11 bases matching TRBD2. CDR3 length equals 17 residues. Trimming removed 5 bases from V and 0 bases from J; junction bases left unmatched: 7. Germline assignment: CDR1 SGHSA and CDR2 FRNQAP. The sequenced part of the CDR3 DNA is TGTGCAAGCAGCCCCCGGGACTGGGGGATTAACCAAGAC. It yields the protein CASSPRDWGINQD. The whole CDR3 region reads CASSPRDWGINQDTQYF.

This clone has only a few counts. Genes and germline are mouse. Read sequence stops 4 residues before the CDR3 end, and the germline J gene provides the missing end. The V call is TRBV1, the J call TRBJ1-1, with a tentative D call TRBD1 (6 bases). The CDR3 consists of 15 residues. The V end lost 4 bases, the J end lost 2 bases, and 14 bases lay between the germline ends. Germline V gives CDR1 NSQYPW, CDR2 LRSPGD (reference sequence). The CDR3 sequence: CTCSVPGQINTEVFF. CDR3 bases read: TGCACCTGCAGTGTACCGGGACAAATCAACACA.

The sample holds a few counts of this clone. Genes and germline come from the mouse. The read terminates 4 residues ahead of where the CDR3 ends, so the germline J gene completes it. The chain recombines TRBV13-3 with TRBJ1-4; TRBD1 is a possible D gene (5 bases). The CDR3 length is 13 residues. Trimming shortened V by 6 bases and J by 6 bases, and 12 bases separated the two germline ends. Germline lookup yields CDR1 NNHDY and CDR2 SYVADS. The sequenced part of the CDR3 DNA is TGTGCCAGCACCGGAGGGGAAGACGAA. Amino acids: CASTGGEDE. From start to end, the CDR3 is CASTGGEDERLFF.

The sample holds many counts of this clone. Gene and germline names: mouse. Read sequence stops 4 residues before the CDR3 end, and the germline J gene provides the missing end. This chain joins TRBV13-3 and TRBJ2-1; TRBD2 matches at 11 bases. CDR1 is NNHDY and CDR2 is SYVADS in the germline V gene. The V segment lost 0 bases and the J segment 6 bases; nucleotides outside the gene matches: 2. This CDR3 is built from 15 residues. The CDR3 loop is CASSDALGGLAEQFF. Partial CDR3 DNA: TGTGCCAGCAGTGATGCACTGGGGGGGCTTGCT.

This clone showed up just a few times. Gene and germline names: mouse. The CDR3 here is CTCSADGSPSGTGFSNERLFF. The sequenced part of the CDR3 DNA is TGCACCTGCAGTGCAGATGGCTCCCCGTCCGGGACAGGGTTTTCCAACGAA. This chain uses TRBV1 with TRBJ1-4; 9 nucleotides agree with TRBD1. The CDR3 end falls 4 residues outside the read, so it is completed with the germline J gene. The CDR3 runs 21 residues. Per the germline V gene, CDR1 is NSQYPW and CDR2 is LRSPGD (reference sequence). Trimming cost V 0 bases and J 0 bases; bases outside gene matches: 14.

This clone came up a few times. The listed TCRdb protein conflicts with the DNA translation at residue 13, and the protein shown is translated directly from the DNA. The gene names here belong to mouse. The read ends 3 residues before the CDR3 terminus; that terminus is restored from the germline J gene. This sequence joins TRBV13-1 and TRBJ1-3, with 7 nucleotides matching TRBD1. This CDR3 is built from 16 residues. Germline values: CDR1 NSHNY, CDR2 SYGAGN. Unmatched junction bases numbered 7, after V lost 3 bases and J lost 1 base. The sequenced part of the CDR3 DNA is TGTGCCAGCAGTGGACTTCCGGGACAGTCTGGAAATACG. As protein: CASSGLPGQSGNT. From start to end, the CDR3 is CASSGLPGQSGNTLYF.

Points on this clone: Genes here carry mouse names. CDR3 DNA, as far as it was read: TGTGCCAGCAGTGATTGGGACAGGGGCATTGCAGAA. The encoded protein is CASSDWDRGIAE. The entire CDR3 sequence reads CASSDWDRGIAETLYF. This chain connects TRBV13-3 to TRBJ2-3; 10 bases agree with TRBD1. The read stops 4 residues short of the end of the CDR3; the missing end is completed from the germline J gene. CDR3 size: 16 residues. CDR1 is NNHDY and CDR2 is SYVADS in the germline V gene. V shed 1 base, J shed 2 bases, and the junction held 4 bases outside the gene matches.

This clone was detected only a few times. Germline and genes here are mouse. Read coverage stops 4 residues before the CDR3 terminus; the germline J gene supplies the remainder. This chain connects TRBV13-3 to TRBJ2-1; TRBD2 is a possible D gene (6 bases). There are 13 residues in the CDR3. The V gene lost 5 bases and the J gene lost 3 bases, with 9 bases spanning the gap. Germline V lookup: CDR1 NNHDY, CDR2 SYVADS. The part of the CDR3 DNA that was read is TGTGCCAGCAGGGGACTTCTCTATGCT. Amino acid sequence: CASRGLLYA. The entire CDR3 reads CASRGLLYAEQFF.

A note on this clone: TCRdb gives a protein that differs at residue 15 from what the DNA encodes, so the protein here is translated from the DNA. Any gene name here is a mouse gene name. The DNA read from the CDR3 is TGCACCTGCAGTGCAGATACTGACCGGGACAGATATAATTCGCCC. Its translation is CTCSADTDRDRYNSP. The complete CDR3 protein is CTCSADTDRDRYNSPLYF. The genes are TRBV1 and TRBJ1-6, with 7 bases matching TRBD1. From the germline J gene comes the end of the CDR3, since the read stops 3 residues before it. TRBJ1-6 belongs to the ORF category, with a function that is uncertain. Germline-derived CDR1 and CDR2 are NSQYPW and LRSPGD (reference sequence). J lost 4 bases, V lost 0 bases, and 9 bases had no gene match. This CDR3 has 18 residues.

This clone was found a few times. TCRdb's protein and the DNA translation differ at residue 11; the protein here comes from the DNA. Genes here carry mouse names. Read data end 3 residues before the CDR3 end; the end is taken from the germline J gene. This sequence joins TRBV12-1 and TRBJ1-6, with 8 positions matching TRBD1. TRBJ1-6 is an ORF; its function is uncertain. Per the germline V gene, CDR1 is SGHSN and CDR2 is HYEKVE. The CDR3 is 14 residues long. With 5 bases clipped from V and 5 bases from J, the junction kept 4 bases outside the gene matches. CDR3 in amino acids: CASLGQDDNSPLYF. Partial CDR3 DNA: TGTGCCAGCTTGGGACAGGATGATAATTCGCCC.

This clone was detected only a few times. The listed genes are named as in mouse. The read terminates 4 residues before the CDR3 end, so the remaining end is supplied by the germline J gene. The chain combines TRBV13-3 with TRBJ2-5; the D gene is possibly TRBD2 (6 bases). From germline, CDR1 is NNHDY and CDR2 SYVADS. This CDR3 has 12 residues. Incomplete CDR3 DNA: TGTGCCAGCGGGGGGAGATTGGAC. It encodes CASGGRLD. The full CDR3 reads CASGGRLDTQYF.

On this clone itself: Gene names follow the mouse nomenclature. CDR3 DNA (partial): TGCACCTGCAGTGCCCCACTGGGGGGGCGCGGTGCAGAA. Protein sequence: CTCSAPLGGRGAE. The whole CDR3 protein reads CTCSAPLGGRGAETLYF. The chain links TRBV1 to TRBJ2-3; 11 positions agree with TRBD2. The read terminates 4 residues before the CDR3 end, so the remaining end is supplied by the germline J gene. Germline V gives CDR1 NSQYPW, CDR2 LRSPGD (reference sequence). CDR3 length: 17 residues. V lost 3 bases, J lost 1 base, and 6 bases stayed unmatched.

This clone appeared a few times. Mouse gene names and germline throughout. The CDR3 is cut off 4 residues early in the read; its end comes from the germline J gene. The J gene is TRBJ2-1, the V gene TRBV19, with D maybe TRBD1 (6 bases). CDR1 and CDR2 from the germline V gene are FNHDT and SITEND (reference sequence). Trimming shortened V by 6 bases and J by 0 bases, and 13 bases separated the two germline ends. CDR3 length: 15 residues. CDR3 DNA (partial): TGTGCCAGCACCCCTGGACAGAATAACTATGCT. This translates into CASTPGQNNYA. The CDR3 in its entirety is CASTPGQNNYAEQFF.

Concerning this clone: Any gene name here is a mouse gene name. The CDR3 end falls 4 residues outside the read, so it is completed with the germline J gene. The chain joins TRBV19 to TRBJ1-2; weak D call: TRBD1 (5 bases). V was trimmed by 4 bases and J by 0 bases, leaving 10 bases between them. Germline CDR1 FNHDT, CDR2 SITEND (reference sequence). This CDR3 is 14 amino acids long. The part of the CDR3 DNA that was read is TGTGCCAGCAGTCCCCAGACAGCAAACTCC. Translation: CASSPQTANS. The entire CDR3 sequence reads CASSPQTANSDYTF. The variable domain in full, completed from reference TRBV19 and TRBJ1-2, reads GGIITQTPKFLIGQEGQKLTLKCQQNFNHDTMYWYRQDSGKGLRLIYYSITENDLQKGDLSEGYDASREKKSSFSLTVTSAQKNEMAVFLCASSPQTANSDYTFGSGTRLLVI.

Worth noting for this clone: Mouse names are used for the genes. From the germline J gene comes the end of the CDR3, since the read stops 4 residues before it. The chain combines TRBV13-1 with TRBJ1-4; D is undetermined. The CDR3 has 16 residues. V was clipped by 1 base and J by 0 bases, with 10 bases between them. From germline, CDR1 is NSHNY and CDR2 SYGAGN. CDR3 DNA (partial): TGTGCCAGCAGTGATCACAACCCGATTTCCAACGAA. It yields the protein CASSDHNPISNE. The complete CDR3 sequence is CASSDHNPISNERLFF.

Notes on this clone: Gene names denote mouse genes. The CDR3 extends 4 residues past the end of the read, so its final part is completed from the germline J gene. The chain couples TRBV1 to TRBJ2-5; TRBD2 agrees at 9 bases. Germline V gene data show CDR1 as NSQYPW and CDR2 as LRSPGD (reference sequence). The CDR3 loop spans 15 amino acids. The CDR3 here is CTCSADVWGGDTQYF. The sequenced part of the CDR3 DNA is TGCACCTGCAGTGCAGATGTCTGGGGGGGGGAC.

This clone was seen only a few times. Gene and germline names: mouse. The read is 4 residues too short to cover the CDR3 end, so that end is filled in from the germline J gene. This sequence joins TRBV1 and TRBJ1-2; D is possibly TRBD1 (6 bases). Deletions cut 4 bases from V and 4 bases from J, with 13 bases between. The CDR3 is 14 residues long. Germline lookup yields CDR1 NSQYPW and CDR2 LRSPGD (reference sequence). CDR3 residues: CTCSGDRSGSDYTF. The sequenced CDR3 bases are TGCACCTGCAGTGGCGACAGGAGCGGCTCC.

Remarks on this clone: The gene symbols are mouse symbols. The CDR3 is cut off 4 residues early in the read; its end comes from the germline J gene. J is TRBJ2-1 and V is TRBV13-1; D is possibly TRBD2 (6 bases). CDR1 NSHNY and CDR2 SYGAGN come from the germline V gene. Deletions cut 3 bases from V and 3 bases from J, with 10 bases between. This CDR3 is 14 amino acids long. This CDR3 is CASSGDSVYAEQFF. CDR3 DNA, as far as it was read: TGTGCCAGCAGTGGGGACTCTGTCTATGCT.

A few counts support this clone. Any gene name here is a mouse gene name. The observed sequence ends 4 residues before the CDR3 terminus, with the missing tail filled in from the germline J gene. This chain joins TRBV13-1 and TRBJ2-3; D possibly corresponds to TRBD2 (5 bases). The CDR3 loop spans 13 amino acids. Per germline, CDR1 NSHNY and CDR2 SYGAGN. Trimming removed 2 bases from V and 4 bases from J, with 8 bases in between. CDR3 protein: CASSDPGTETLYF. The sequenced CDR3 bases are TGTGCCAGCAGTGACCCTGGGACAGAA.

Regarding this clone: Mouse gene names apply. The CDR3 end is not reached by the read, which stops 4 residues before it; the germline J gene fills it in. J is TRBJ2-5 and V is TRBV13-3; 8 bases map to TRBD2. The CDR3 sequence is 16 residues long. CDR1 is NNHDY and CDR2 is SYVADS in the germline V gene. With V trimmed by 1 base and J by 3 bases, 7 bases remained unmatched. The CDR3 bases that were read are TGTGCCAGCAGTGATCTGGGGGGAACCGGGCAAGAC. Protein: CASSDLGGTGQD. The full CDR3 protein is CASSDLGGTGQDTQYF.

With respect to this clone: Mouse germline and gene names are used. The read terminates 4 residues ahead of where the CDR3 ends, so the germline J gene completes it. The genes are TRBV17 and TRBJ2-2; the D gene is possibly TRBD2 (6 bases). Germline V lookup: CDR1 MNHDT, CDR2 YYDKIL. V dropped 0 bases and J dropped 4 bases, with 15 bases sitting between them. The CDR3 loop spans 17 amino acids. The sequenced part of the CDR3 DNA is TGTGCTAGCAGTAGAGATTCCCTACTGGGAATCACCGGG. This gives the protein CASSRDSLLGITG. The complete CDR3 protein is CASSRDSLLGITGQLYF.

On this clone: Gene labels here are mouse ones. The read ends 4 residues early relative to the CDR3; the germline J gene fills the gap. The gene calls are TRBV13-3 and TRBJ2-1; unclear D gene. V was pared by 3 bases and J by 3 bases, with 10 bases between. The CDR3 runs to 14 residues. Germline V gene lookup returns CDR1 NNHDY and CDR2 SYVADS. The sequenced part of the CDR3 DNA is TGTGCCAGCAGTGGTACAAAATCCTATGCT. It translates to CASSGTKSYA. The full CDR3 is CASSGTKSYAEQFF.